Sequencing of this T cell receptor beta chain was carried out in a study of cytomegalovirus exposure and HLA in healthy donors. Study-level points and caveats: There were under 200 TCR beta chains listed as cytomegalovirus-associated. Most TCRs appeared rarely, but some public TCRs recurred in many donors.

Sequencing used immunoSEQ multiplex PCR; TCRdb keeps in-frame clones, though not all of them. The sample carries a few hundred thousand clones, roughly 86% recorded once. The donors formed part of the 120-subject validation cohort, distinct from the roughly 660-subject first cohort. This clone was observed a few times. Antigen unknown. This clonotype was sampled from a young man in good health and CMV-seronegative. The sequencing sample was made of PBMCs.

CDR3 loop: CASSPDRDQPQHF. The CDR3 region has the DNA TGCGCCAGCAGCCCGGACAGAGATCAGCCCCAGCATTTT. The gene calls are TRBV5-1 and TRBJ1-5; D possibly corresponds to TRBD1 (6 bases). The V gene lost 4 bases and the J gene lost 5 bases, with 10 bases spanning the gap. The CDR3 is 13 amino acids. CDR1 and CDR2 from the germline V gene are SGHRS and YFSETQ.